Each of the 13 T cell receptor beta chains below was sequenced from the same sample in a study of OX40 agonist ivuxolimab in advanced cancers. Assay used: immunoSEQ multiplex PCR; TCRdb lists only in-frame clones, some missing. The sample yields approximately 25,000 clones, 65% to 85% seen once. The sample was CD4+ or CD8+ T cells sorted from blood, taken in a trial of the OX40 agonist ivuxolimab. The source of these receptors is an adult with an advanced solid tumor such as melanoma, head and neck, liver or kidney cancer.

V usage is TRBV10-3 and J usage is TRBJ1-1, with D possibly being TRBD1 (5 bases). V was trimmed by 3 bases and J by 2 bases, leaving 7 bases between them. Germline V lookup: CDR1 ENHRY, CDR2 SYGVKD. The CDR3 runs 13 residues. The CDR3 DNA is TGTGCCATCAGTGAACGGGGCAACACTGAAGCTTTCTTT. Its translation: CAISERGNTEAFF.

This clone was seen just once. V gene TRBV28 combines with J gene TRBJ1-4; D is ambiguous. The CDR3 sequence is 15 residues long. In germline, CDR1 is MDHEN, CDR2 SYDVKM. V was pared by 3 bases and J by 4 bases, with 12 bases between. Here the CDR3 reads CASSLFQGGNEKLFF. CDR3 bases: TGTGCCAGCAGTTTGTTCCAAGGCGGTAATGAAAAACTGTTTTTT.

The chain carries TRBV5-1 and TRBJ1-2, with 11 bases that match TRBD1. This CDR3 has 15 residues. CDR1 SGHRS and CDR2 YFSETQ come from the germline V gene. V lost 1 base and J lost 8; bases outside the gene matches: 7. The DNA for the CDR3 is TGCGCCAGCAGCTTGCCGGGGACAGGGGGTTACGGCTACACCTTC. It encodes CASSLPGTGGYGYTF.

This clone has just a few counts. The chain joins TRBV6-5 to TRBJ1-5; D gene unclear. Trimming removed 0 bases from V and 6 bases from J, with 12 bases in between. CDR1 and CDR2 from the germline V gene are MNHEY and SVGAGI. CDR3 length equals 15 residues. CDR3 DNA: TGTGCCAGCAGTTACTCGGGGTCGGGGAGTCAGCCCCAGCATTTT. Amino acid sequence: CASSYSGSGSQPQHF.

Comments on this clone: Distinct nucleotide sequences in the sample also encode this CDR3. J is TRBJ2-3 and V is TRBV10-1, with D possibly TRBD2 on 6 matching bases. V gave up 6 bases and J gave up 1 base, with 11 bases separating them. The CDR3 covers 14 residues. Germline values: CDR1 WNHNN, CDR2 SYGVQD (reference sequence). CDR3 coding DNA: TGCGCCAGCAGAGCCGGGGGTGGCACAGATACGCAGTATTTT. Protein: CASRAGGGTDTQYF.

The chain joins TRBV10-3 to TRBJ2-3, with a tentative D call TRBD1 (6 bases). This CDR3 contains 15 residues. CDR1 is ENHRY, CDR2 SYGVKD, per germline. V was cut by 3 bases and J by 0 bases, with 10 bases left in between. As DNA, the CDR3 is TGTGCCATCAGTGATCGACAGGCAAGCACAGATACGCAGTATTTT. This codes for CAISDRQASTDTQYF.

The chain carries TRBV4-2 and TRBJ2-4; the D gene is possibly TRBD2 (5 bases). The CDR3 is 16 amino acids. The germline gives CDR1 LGHNA, CDR2 YNFKEQ. The V end lost 2 bases, the J end lost 2 bases, and 13 bases lay between the germline ends. In DNA, the CDR3 is TGTGCCAGCAGCCAACACCTCACGGGAACCAAAAACATTCAGTACTTC. Its protein is CASSQHLTGTKNIQYF.

The chain uses TRBV10-2 and TRBJ2-2; D unresolved. Germline values: CDR1 WSHSY, CDR2 SAAADI. The CDR3 sequence is 16 residues long. Trimming took off 3 bases at V and 6 bases at J, with 17 bases between the two ends. For the CDR3, the DNA is TGCGCCAGCAGTGACAAGCCATTCGCAGTGGCCGGGGAGCTGTTTTTT. This gives the protein CASSDKPFAVAGELFF.

This clone is judged large. The rearrangement joins TRBV11-2 to TRBJ2-7; 7 nucleotides match TRBD1. V was pared by 5 bases and J by 3 bases, with 7 bases of the junction left unmatched. The CDR3 sequence is 14 residues long. CDR1 SGHAT and CDR2 FQNNGV come from the germline V gene. CDR3 DNA: TGTGCCAGCAGCATCGGGACAGTGGGCTACGAGCAGTACTTC. Encoded protein: CASSIGTVGYEQYF. The whole variable domain, filled in from reference TRBV11-2 and TRBJ2-7, reads EAGVAQSPRYKIIEKRQSVAFWCNPISGHATLYWYQQILGQGPKLLIQFQNNGVVDDSQLPKDRFSAERLKGVDSTLKIQPAKLEDSAVYLCASSIGTVGYEQYFGPGTRLTVT.

J is TRBJ1-4 and V is TRBV1. TRBV1 is a listed pseudogene. The CDR3 extends over 15 amino acids. The CDR3: CTSSQDSILREKLFF. The CDR3 DNA reads TGCACCAGCAGCCAAGATAGCATCCTCAGGGAAAAACTGTTTTTT.

The chain combines TRBV6-4 with TRBJ2-1; 7 nucleotides line up with TRBD1. The germline CDR1 and CDR2 sequences are MRHNA and SNTAGT. The CDR3 extends over 15 amino acids. The V and J ends lost 4 bases and 1 base, in that order; junction bases with no gene match: 4. In DNA form, the CDR3 reads TGTGCCAGCAGTGTGGAGACAGGGTCCTACAATGAGCAGTTCTTC. Translating it yields CASSVETGSYNEQFF.

V is TRBV19 and J is TRBJ2-3; D is perhaps TRBD2 (5 bases). V was shortened by 0 bases and J by 2 bases, with 12 bases between the two germline ends. Germline CDR1 LNHDA, CDR2 SQIVND (reference sequence). The CDR3 loop spans 16 amino acids. Written as DNA, the CDR3 is TGTGCCAGTAGTATAGATCGGAGGTTTGTCACAGATACGCAGTATTTT. Translated: CASSIDRRFVTDTQYF.

This chain links TRBV9 with TRBJ1-2, with 9 bases lining up with TRBD1. V dropped 2 bases and J dropped 7; count of bases not matched to a gene: 9. CDR1 and CDR2 (germline): SGDLS, YYNGEE. The CDR3 covers 15 residues. The CDR3 nucleotides read TGTGCCAGCAGCGTGTCGACAGGGGGGACGGGTGGCTACACCTTC. It is translated as CASSVSTGGTGGYTF.